A selection of T cell receptor beta chains follows, all from one sample in a study of long-term antiretroviral therapy in people with HIV. Sequencing was performed with immunoSEQ multiplex PCR; in TCRdb, only in-frame clones are kept and a portion is missing. The sample lists tens of thousands of clones, less than 85% occurring once. Source: unsorted PBMCs, taken 2.4 to 2.5 years after starting antiretroviral therapy. The receptor set was obtained from a man aged 40-50 years with HIV. CDR3s include the opening cysteine and the closing phenylalanine or tryptophan. Each record gives: clone size, D gene, V gene, J gene, CDR3 DNA, CDR3 protein. The D gene is left open where the match is weak. Part of the rows lack a size; the others show once, few, many or a class for expanded clones.

clone_size: .
d_call: .
v_call: TRBV7-9
j_call: TRBJ2-7
cdr3_nt: TGTGCCAGCAGCCGGCCTGGGGGCGGGGTCACCTACGAGCAGTACTTC
cdr3_aa: CASSRPGGGVTYEQYF

clone_size: .
d_call: TRBD1
v_call: TRBV27
j_call: TRBJ2-7
cdr3_nt: TGTGCCAGCAGTCCGGGACAGGGCTACGAGCAGTACTTC
cdr3_aa: CASSPGQGYEQYF

clone_size: .
d_call: .
v_call: TRBV2
j_call: TRBJ2-7
cdr3_nt: TGTGCCAGCAGTGAAACGGGGCCGTCCTACGAGCAGTACTTC
cdr3_aa: CASSETGPSYEQYF

clone_size: .
d_call: TRBD1
v_call: TRBV7-9
j_call: TRBJ2-2
cdr3_nt: TGTGCCAGCACCACCGACAGGGGGGGAACCGGGGAGCTGTTTTTT
cdr3_aa: CASTTDRGGTGELFF

clone_size: .
d_call: .
v_call: TRBV27
j_call: TRBJ2-7
cdr3_nt: TGTGCCAGCAGTTTAGGGGCCACGGGGATCTCCTACGAGCAGTACTTC
cdr3_aa: CASSLGATGISYEQYF

clone_size: .
d_call: .
v_call: TRBV6-6
j_call: TRBJ1-6
cdr3_nt: TGTGCCAGCAGGGGGGGCTCCTATAATTCACCCCTCCACTTT
cdr3_aa: CASRGGSYNSPLHF

clone_size: .
d_call: .
v_call: TRBV6-1
j_call: TRBJ2-7
cdr3_nt: TGTGCCAGCAGTGAACTTCGGGGCTACGAGCAGTACTTC
cdr3_aa: CASSELRGYEQYF

clone_size: .
d_call: TRBD1
v_call: TRBV5-4
j_call: TRBJ2-1
cdr3_nt: TGTGCCAGCAGCTTCGGGGACAGGGGCTACAATGAGCAGTTCTTC
cdr3_aa: CASSFGDRGYNEQFF

clone_size: .
d_call: .
v_call: TRBV28
j_call: TRBJ1-5
cdr3_nt: TGTGCCAGCAGTTTAACCCCCTCAGGGGATCAGCCCCAGCATTTT
cdr3_aa: CASSLTPSGDQPQHF

clone_size: .
d_call: .
v_call: TRBV6-4
j_call: TRBJ1-1
cdr3_nt: TGTGCCAGCAGTGAAACAGGTGCGGCCACTGAAGCTTTCTTT
cdr3_aa: CASSETGAATEAFF

clone_size: .
d_call: .
v_call: TRBV29-1
j_call: TRBJ1-2
cdr3_nt: TGCAGCGTTGAGAGTGCTAACTATGGCTACACCTTC
cdr3_aa: CSVESANYGYTF

clone_size: .
d_call: TRBD1
v_call: TRBV5-6
j_call: TRBJ2-7
cdr3_nt: TGTGCCAGCAGCTGGACGACAGGGTCTATCGTCGAGCAGTACTTC
cdr3_aa: CASSWTTGSIVEQYF

clone_size: .
d_call: TRBD1
v_call: TRBV5-1
j_call: TRBJ2-5
cdr3_nt: TGCGCCAGCAGCTCGGGGACAGGAGAGACCCAGTACTTC
cdr3_aa: CASSSGTGETQYF

clone_size: .
d_call: .
v_call: TRBV6-5
j_call: TRBJ2-2
cdr3_nt: TGTGCCAGCAGTTGGAACCGGGACATTAACACCGGGGAGCTGTTTTTT
cdr3_aa: CASSWNRDINTGELFF

clone_size: .
d_call: .
v_call: TRBV28
j_call: TRBJ1-5
cdr3_nt: TGTGCCAGCAGGGCGGGGCCACCGCAGCCCCAGCATTTT
cdr3_aa: CASRAGPPQPQHF

clone_size: .
d_call: TRBD2
v_call: TRBV10-1
j_call: TRBJ2-1
cdr3_nt: TGCGCCAGCAGTGAGTGGAGGGAGGGCTACAATGAGCAGTTCTTC
cdr3_aa: CASSEWREGYNEQFF

clone_size: .
d_call: .
v_call: TRBV6-5
j_call: TRBJ1-1
cdr3_nt: TGTGCCAGCAGCCCGGCGGGCAGGGAAGCTTTCTTT
cdr3_aa: CASSPAGREAFF

clone_size: .
d_call: .
v_call: TRBV5-4
j_call: TRBJ2-1
cdr3_nt: TGTGCCAGCAGCTTTCAGGGAAACAATGAGCAGTTCTTC
cdr3_aa: CASSFQGNNEQFF

clone_size: .
d_call: TRBD1
v_call: TRBV7-8
j_call: TRBJ1-5
cdr3_nt: TGTGCCAGCAGCCCGCCTGGACAGGGGTGGGGCCAGCCCCAGCATTTT
cdr3_aa: CASSPPGQGWGQPQHF

clone_size: .
d_call: .
v_call: TRBV27
j_call: TRBJ2-3
cdr3_nt: TGTGCCAGCAGCCATCTCACGGGGTGGGGAATCACAGATACGCAGTATTTT
cdr3_aa: CASSHLTGWGITDTQYF

clone_size: .
d_call: TRBD2
v_call: TRBV7-8
j_call: TRBJ2-7
cdr3_nt: TGTGCCAGCAGCTTACCTAGCGGGAGGGCCTCTGGTTCCTACGAGCAGTACTTC
cdr3_aa: CASSLPSGRASGSYEQYF

clone_size: .
d_call: TRBD2
v_call: TRBV28
j_call: TRBJ2-7
cdr3_nt: TGTGCCACTCAAGGGCTAGCGGGAGGTGTTTACGAGCAGTACTTC
cdr3_aa: CATQGLAGGVYEQYF

clone_size: .
d_call: TRBD2
v_call: TRBV27
j_call: TRBJ2-3
cdr3_nt: TGTGCCAGCAGTACCACTAGCGGGGGCGGGGATACGCAGTATTTT
cdr3_aa: CASSTTSGGGDTQYF

clone_size: once
d_call: .
v_call: TRBV28
j_call: TRBJ1-4
cdr3_nt: TGTGCCATCCTCCCGGCCAAGGCGGGTAAACTGTTTTTT
cdr3_aa: CAILPAKAGKLFF

clone_size: .
d_call: .
v_call: TRBV5-4
j_call: TRBJ2-7
cdr3_nt: TGTGCCAGCAGCTTGGCTTCGCTTGCAGGAGCCCACGAGCAGTACTTC
cdr3_aa: CASSLASLAGAHEQYF

clone_size: few
d_call: .
v_call: TRBV7-6
j_call: TRBJ1-2
cdr3_nt: TGTGCCAGCAGCTTAGGGGGGGCCCCAACGACAACTAACTATGGCTACACCTTC
cdr3_aa: CASSLGGAPTTTNYGYTF

clone_size: few
d_call: TRBD1
v_call: TRBV19
j_call: TRBJ2-1
cdr3_nt: TGTGCCAGCCACGGACAGGGGAATGAGCAGTTCTTC
cdr3_aa: CASHGQGNEQFF

clone_size: .
d_call: .
v_call: TRBV2
j_call: TRBJ2-1
cdr3_nt: TGTGCCACAGCAAGAGGGCTAGCGAACAATGAGCAGTTCTTC
cdr3_aa: CATARGLANNEQFF

clone_size: .
d_call: TRBD1
v_call: TRBV7-2
j_call: TRBJ2-7
cdr3_nt: TGTGCCAGCAGCTTAAGTTCTGGACAGGGATTTTACGAGCAGTACTTC
cdr3_aa: CASSLSSGQGFYEQYF

clone_size: .
d_call: .
v_call: TRBV5-6
j_call: TRBJ1-2
cdr3_nt: TGTGCCAGCAGCGGCCAGTTCCGGGACTCGGGCACCTTC
cdr3_aa: CASSGQFRDSGTF

clone_size: .
d_call: .
v_call: TRBV11-3
j_call: TRBJ2-2
cdr3_nt: TGTGCCAGCAGCTTAATAAGTTGGCCTAAGGGGAGCACCGGGGAGCTGTTTTTT
cdr3_aa: CASSLISWPKGSTGELFF

clone_size: .
d_call: .
v_call: TRBV7-8
j_call: TRBJ1-1
cdr3_nt: TGTGCCAGCAGCTTAGCTCGGCTGAGCACTGAAGCTTTCTTT
cdr3_aa: CASSLARLSTEAFF

clone_size: .
d_call: .
v_call: TRBV19
j_call: TRBJ2-7
cdr3_nt: TGTGCCAGTAGTATTGAAAGCTCCTACGAGCAGTACTTC
cdr3_aa: CASSIESSYEQYF

clone_size: .
d_call: .
v_call: TRBV5-3
j_call: TRBJ2-1
cdr3_nt: TGTGCCAGACGGGGCAGGAGCTCCTACAATGAGCAGTTCTTC
cdr3_aa: CARRGRSSYNEQFF

clone_size: .
d_call: .
v_call: TRBV11-2
j_call: TRBJ1-2
cdr3_nt: TGTGCCAGCAGACAGGAGGCCCTGGGGTATGGCTACACCTTC
cdr3_aa: CASRQEALGYGYTF

clone_size: .
d_call: TRBD2
v_call: TRBV4-3
j_call: TRBJ2-5
cdr3_nt: TGCGCCAGCAGCCAATCTACTAGCGGGAGTGAGACCCAGTACTTC
cdr3_aa: CASSQSTSGSETQYF

clone_size: .
d_call: TRBD1
v_call: TRBV10-3
j_call: TRBJ1-3
cdr3_nt: TGTGCCATCAGGAGTGACAGGGCTGGAAACACCATATATTTT
cdr3_aa: CAIRSDRAGNTIYF

clone_size: .
d_call: .
v_call: TRBV7-9
j_call: TRBJ1-3
cdr3_nt: TGTGCCAGCAGCTTAGGGGGAAACACCATATATTTT
cdr3_aa: CASSLGGNTIYF

clone_size: .
d_call: TRBD1
v_call: TRBV28
j_call: TRBJ2-2
cdr3_nt: TGTGCCAGCAGAACGGCCGGGACAGCGAACACCGGGGAGCTGTTTTTT
cdr3_aa: CASRTAGTANTGELFF

clone_size: once
d_call: TRBD1
v_call: TRBV27
j_call: TRBJ2-3
cdr3_nt: TGTGCCAGCAGTTCCCCGGGACAGGGTGAAGATACGCAGTATTTT
cdr3_aa: CASSSPGQGEDTQYF